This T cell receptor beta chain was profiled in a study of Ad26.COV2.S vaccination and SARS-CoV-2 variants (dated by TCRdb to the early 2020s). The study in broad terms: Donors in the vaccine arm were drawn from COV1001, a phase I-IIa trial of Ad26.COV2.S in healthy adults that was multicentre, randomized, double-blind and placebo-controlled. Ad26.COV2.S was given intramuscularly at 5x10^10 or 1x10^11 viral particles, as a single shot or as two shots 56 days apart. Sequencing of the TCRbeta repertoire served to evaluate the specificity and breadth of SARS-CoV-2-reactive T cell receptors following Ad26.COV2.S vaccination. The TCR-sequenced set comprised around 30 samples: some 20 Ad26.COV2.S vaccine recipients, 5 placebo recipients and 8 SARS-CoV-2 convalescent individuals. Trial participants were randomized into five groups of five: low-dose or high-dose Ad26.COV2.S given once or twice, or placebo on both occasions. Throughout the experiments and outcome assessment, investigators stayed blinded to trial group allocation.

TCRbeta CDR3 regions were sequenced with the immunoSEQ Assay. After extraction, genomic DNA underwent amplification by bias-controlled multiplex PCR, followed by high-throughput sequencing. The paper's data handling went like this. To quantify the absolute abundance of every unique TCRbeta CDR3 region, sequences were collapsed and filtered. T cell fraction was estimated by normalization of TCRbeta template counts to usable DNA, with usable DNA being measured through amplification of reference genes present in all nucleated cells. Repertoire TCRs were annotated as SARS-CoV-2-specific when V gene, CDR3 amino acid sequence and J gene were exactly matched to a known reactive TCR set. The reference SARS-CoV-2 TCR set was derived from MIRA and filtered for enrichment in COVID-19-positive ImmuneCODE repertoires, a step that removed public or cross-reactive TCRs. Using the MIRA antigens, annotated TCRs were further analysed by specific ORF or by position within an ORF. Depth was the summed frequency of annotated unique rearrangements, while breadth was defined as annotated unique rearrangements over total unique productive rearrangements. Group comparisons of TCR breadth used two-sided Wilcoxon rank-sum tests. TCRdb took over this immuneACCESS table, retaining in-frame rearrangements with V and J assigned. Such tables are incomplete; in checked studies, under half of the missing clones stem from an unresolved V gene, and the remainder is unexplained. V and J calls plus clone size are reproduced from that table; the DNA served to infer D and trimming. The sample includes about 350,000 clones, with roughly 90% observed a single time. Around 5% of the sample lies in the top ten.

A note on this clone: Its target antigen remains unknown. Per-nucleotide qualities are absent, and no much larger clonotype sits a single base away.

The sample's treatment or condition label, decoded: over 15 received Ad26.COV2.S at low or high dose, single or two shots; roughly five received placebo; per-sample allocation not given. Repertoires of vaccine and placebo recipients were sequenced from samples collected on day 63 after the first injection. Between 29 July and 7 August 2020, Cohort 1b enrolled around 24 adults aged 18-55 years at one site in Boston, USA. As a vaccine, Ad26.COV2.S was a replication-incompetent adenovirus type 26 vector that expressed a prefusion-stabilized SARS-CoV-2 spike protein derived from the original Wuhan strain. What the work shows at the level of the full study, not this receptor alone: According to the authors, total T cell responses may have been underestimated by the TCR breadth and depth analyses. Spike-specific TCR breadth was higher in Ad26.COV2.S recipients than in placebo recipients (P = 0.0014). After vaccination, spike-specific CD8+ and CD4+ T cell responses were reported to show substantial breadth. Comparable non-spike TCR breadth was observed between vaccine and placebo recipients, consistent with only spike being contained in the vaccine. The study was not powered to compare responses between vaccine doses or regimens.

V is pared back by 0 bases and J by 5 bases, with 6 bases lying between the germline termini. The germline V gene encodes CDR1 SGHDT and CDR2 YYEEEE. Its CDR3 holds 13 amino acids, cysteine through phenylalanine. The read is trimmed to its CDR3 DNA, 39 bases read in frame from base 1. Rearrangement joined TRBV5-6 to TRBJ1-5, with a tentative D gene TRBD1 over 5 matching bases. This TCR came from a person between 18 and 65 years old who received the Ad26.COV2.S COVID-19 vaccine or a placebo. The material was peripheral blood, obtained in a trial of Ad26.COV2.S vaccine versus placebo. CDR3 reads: CASSLGGDQPQHF. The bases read TGTGCCAGCAGCTTGGGGGGGGATCAGCCCCAGCATTTT.